These 7 T cell receptor beta chains share one sample of origin, sequenced in a study of blood T cells in healthy people across ages. Combining a sample-barcoded 5' primer with a J-beta primer mix, a second PCR ran for roughly 7 to 11 cycles. TCRdb recomputed calls from the 5' RACE reads with MiXCR, one row per CDR3 protein. The table has 650,000 or so distinct CDR3 sequences, 52% seen once; the top ten hold roughly 13%. Sequenced sample: blood. Every receptor here comes from an elderly woman in good health.

This clonotype was found once. The CDR3 DNA reads as TGTGCCAGCACGGTCGGGACAGGGGGAGCGTACTTC. Its protein product is CASTVGTGGAYF. V and J are TRBV6-1 and TRBJ2-5; 11 nucleotides line up with TRBD1. The germline V gene has CDR1 MNHNS and CDR2 SASEGT. V lost 7 bases, J lost 13 bases, and 8 bases stayed unmatched. The CDR3 extends over 12 amino acids.

This chain connects TRBV9 to TRBJ1-1; no clear D gene. V shed 4 bases and J shed 0 bases, with 10 bases lying between them. CDR3 size: 14 residues. The germline gives CDR1 SGDLS, CDR2 YYNGEE. CDR3 DNA sequence: TGTGCCAGCAGCTTCTATTTGGTGAACACTGAAGCTTTCTTT. Its protein product is CASSFYLVNTEAFF.

This clonotype was seen just once. The CDR3 here is CASSPKEGDGKYEQYF. CDR3 nucleotides: TGTGCCAGCAGCCCAAAAGAAGGGGACGGAAAGTACGAGCAGTACTTC. This sequence joins TRBV7-9 and TRBJ2-7; D tentatively fits TRBD1 or TRBD2 (5 bases each). CDR3 size: 16 residues. Trimming shortened V by 5 bases and J by 4 bases, and 21 bases separated the two germline ends. Germline CDR1 reads SEHNR; CDR2 reads FQNEAQ (reference sequence).

The CDR3 nucleotides read TGTGCCAGCAGCGACCATGGGGTGAGCACAGATACGCAGTATTTT. It specifies CASSDHGVSTDTQYF. The gene calls are TRBV7-9 and TRBJ2-3; D not certain. Trimming removed 5 bases at V and 0 bases at J, with 12 bases between. The length of the CDR3 is 15 residues. Germline-derived CDR1 and CDR2 are SEHNR and FQNEAQ (reference sequence).

A note on this clonotype: One end of the junction is discordant with germline, which a read error may explain. This chain joins TRBV4-2 and TRBJ2-6, with 7 bases aligning to TRBD1. Germline V gives CDR1 LGHNA, CDR2 YNFKEQ. CDR3 length: 18 amino acids. CDR3 region: CASSQGSLGGVGANVPTF. DNA for the CDR3: TGTGCCAGCAGCCAAGGTTCGTTAGGGGGCGTTGGGGCCAACGTCCCGACTTTC.

Details on this clonotype: Possible read error: a much larger clone is one base away. The chain carries TRBV5-1 and TRBJ1-2; 7 bases match TRBD1. The CDR3 runs to 14 residues. Germline loops: CDR1 SGHRS, CDR2 YFSETQ. V dropped 7 bases and J dropped 8; count of bases not matched to a gene: 14. The CDR3 region has the DNA TGCGCCAGCTATGGGACAGCGGGATGTGAAGGCTACACCTTC. Translated, it gives CASYGTAGCEGYTF.

To note about this clonotype: An end of the junction differs from the germline gene, which may be a read error. This chain links TRBV28 with TRBJ1-2; a weak D match, TRBD1 (6 bases). This CDR3 has 14 amino acids. In germline, CDR1 is MDHEN, CDR2 SYDVKM. CDR3 DNA: TGTACCAGTTCAAACACAGGGACGGCCTATGGCTACACCTTC. Its translation is CTSSNTGTAYGYTF.